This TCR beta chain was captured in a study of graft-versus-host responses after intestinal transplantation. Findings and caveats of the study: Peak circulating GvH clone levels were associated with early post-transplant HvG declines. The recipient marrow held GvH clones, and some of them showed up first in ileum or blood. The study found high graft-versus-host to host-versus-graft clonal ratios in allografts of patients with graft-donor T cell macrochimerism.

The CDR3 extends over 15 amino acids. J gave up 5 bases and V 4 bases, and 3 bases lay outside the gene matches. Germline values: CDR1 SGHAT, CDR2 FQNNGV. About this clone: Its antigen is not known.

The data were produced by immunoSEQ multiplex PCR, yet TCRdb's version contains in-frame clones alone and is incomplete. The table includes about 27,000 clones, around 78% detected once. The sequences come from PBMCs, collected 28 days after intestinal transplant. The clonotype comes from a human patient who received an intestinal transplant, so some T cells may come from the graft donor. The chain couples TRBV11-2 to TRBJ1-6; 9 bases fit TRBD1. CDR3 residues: CASSWDRADNSPLHF. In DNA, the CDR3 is TGTGCCAGCAGCTGGGACAGGGCAGATAATTCACCCCTCCACTTT.